The clone carrying this T cell receptor (beta chain) was seen a handful of times. The table came from immunoSEQ multiplex PCR; TCRdb's copy has only in-frame clones and leaves some out. The sample records over 200,000 clones, 80% to 90% being singletons. Germline values: CDR1 MNHEY, CDR2 SMNVEV (reference sequence). This CDR3 region has 18 residues. With 3 bases removed from V and 3 bases from J, the gap between germline ends came to 21 bases. This entry comes from a study of blood T cell repertoires in COVID-19. The clonotype was recovered from a man between 18 and 29 years old who had recovered from COVID-19. The material sequenced was PBMCs or T cells enriched from blood (not recorded which). The chain carries TRBV27 and TRBJ1-3; maybe TRBD1 (6 bases). Here the CDR3 DNA reads TGTGCCAGCAGTTTGGAATGGAAAGGGGGTATTCATGGAAACACCATATATTTT. This codes for CASSLEWKGGIHGNTIYF.